The T cell receptor beta chain under discussion was sequenced for a study of regulatory T cells in long-lasting Graves disease. Time point in this sample: newly diagnosed GD, antithyroid drugs for less than 3 months. The TCR library was prepared using RNA isolated from PBMCs. Arm-PCR of CDR3 regions with iRepertoire HTBI primers generated TCR beta libraries. TCRdb redid the calling of the multiplex PCR reads with MiXCR, one entry per CDR3 protein. The data hold under 500,000 distinct CDR3 sequences, with 16% observed a single time. This clonotype was seen at least ten times. The germline CDR1 and CDR2 sequences are DFQATT and SNEGSKA (reference sequence). The V end lost 6 bases, the J end lost 2 bases, and 8 bases lay between the germline ends. There are 11 residues in the CDR3. This same sample was also taken into another study, of T cells in Graves' hyperthyroidism and ophthalmopathy. Per that study: Clinical symptoms, serum thyroxine and TRAb, thyroid ultrasound and orbital computed tomography were used for the diagnoses.

The input for sequencing was peripheral blood mononuclear cells (PBMCs), taken at new diagnosis, from a patient treated with antithyroid drugs. The chain combines TRBV20-1 with TRBJ2-7; no clear D. This TCR was recovered from a young woman with Graves disease. CDR3 residues: CSALDTYEQYF. CDR3 nucleotide sequence: TGCAGTGCCCTTGACACCTACGAGCAGTACTTC.